The 19 T cell receptor beta chains below all came from one sample that was sequenced in a study of blood T cells in healthy people across ages. It was with a sample-barcoded 5' primer and a J-beta primer mix that a second PCR of roughly 7 to 12 cycles was run. TCRdb reprocessed the 5' RACE reads with MiXCR, giving one entry per CDR3 protein. The sample contains over a million distinct CDR3 sequences, 42% of which appear only once. Source material: blood. Receptors originate from a woman between 18 and 30 years old in good health.

The chain's CDR3 is CSAAGQGGEKLFF. In nucleotides, the CDR3 is TGCAGTGCTGCGGGACAGGGAGGAGAAAAACTGTTTTTT. The chain recombines TRBV20-1 with TRBJ1-4, with 9 nucleotides matching TRBD1. The CDR3 totals 13 residues. Germline lookup yields CDR1 DFQATT and CDR2 SNEGSKA (reference sequence). Trimming took 5 bases from V and 8 from J; bases not matched to a gene: 6.

The chain combines TRBV7-2 with TRBJ2-1; D remains ambiguous. V dropped 5 bases and J dropped 4 bases, with 15 bases sitting between them. The CDR3 has 15 amino acids. CDR1 is SGHTA, CDR2 FQGNSA, per germline. The CDR3: CASSPTSLRYNEQFF. The CDR3 nucleotides are TGTGCCAGCAGCCCTACAAGCCTGAGGTACAATGAGCAGTTCTTC.

This clonotype turned up a few times. The chain is built from TRBV6-2 or TRBV6-3 and TRBJ1-1; 8 positions match TRBD1. This CDR3 has 14 amino acids. Per germline, CDR1 MNHEY and CDR2 SVGEGT. The V segment lost 7 bases and the J segment 9 bases; nucleotides outside the gene matches: 13. As DNA, the CDR3 is TGTGCCAGCATGAAACAAGGACAGGGATGGAAAGCTTTCTTT. Its protein is CASMKQGQGWKAFF.

This clonotype has only a few counts. This chain joins TRBV12-3 or TRBV12-4 and TRBJ2-1, with a possible D match to TRBD1 (5 bases). V lost 5 bases to trimming and J lost 2 bases, with 13 bases between them. The CDR3 contains 15 residues. The CDR3 is CASSPIGAAYNEQFF. CDR3 coding DNA: TGTGCCAGCAGTCCCATTGGGGCCGCCTACAATGAGCAGTTCTTC.

In this sample, this clonotype turned up a few times. This chain joins TRBV4-2 and TRBJ2-1; D is uncertain. The CDR3 spans 15 residues. V dropped 0 bases and J dropped 2 bases, with 8 bases sitting between them. Germline loops: CDR1 LGHNA, CDR2 YNFKEQ. Here the CDR3 reads CASSQDGFAYNEQFF. The CDR3 DNA reads TGTGCCAGCAGCCAAGATGGCTTTGCCTACAATGAGCAGTTCTTC.

The chain has TRBV6-6 and TRBJ2-5; D could derive from TRBD1 or TRBD2 (5 bases each). This CDR3 comprises 15 residues. CDR1 is MNHNY, CDR2 SVGAGI, per germline (reference sequence). Trimming removed 2 bases from V and 2 bases from J, with 12 bases in between. The CDR3 nucleotides are TGTGCCAGCAGTTACGGGGGTCACCGACAAGAGACCCAGTACTTC. It specifies CASSYGGHRQETQYF.

CDR3 in amino acids: CASSWTDREKLFF. The CDR3 DNA follows: TGTGCCAGCAGTTGGACAGACCGGGAAAAACTGTTTTTT. This chain joins TRBV2 and TRBJ1-4; possibly TRBD1 for D (6 bases). The CDR3 has 13 amino acids. The V gene lost 5 bases and the J gene lost 8 bases, with 12 bases spanning the gap. Germline-derived CDR1 and CDR2 are SNHLY and FYNNEI.

The J gene is TRBJ2-7, the V gene TRBV3-1, with no clear D. The germline CDR1 and CDR2 sequences are LGHDT and YNNKEL (reference sequence). This CDR3 is 15 amino acids long. V dropped 3 bases and J dropped 0 bases, with 12 bases sitting between them. CDR3 nucleotides: TGTGCCAGCAGCCAGGAAAGCCGGACCTCCTACGAGCAGTACTTC. The encoded protein is CASSQESRTSYEQYF.

The genes are TRBV28 and TRBJ2-7; D tentatively fits TRBD1 or TRBD2 (5 bases each). Trimming stripped 6 bases from V and 1 base from J, with 16 bases between. The CDR3 has 15 amino acids. Germline-derived CDR1 and CDR2 are MDHEN and SYDVKM. DNA of the CDR3: TGTGCCAGCAGAGCCGGGGACCTGAGGTCCTACGAGCAGTACTTC. It specifies CASRAGDLRSYEQYF. Full variable domain (outside the CDR3, taken from reference TRBV28 and TRBJ2-7): DVKVTQSSRYLVKRTGEKVFLECVQDMDHENMFWYRQDPGLGLRLIYFSYDVKMKEKGDIPEGYSVSREKKERFSLILESASTNQTSMYLCASRAGDLRSYEQYFGPGTRLTVT.

J is TRBJ2-3 and V is TRBV27, with D maybe TRBD2 (7 bases). Germline values: CDR1 MNHEY, CDR2 SMNVEV (reference sequence). The germline V and J ends were trimmed by 4 bases and 4 bases, with 21 bases remaining between them. The CDR3 is made up of 17 amino acids. The CDR3 here is CASSSPTSWGHADTQYF. In nucleotides, the CDR3 is TGTGCCAGCAGTTCCCCGACTAGCTGGGGGCATGCAGATACGCAGTATTTT.

The V gene is TRBV25-1, the J gene TRBJ2-7; 9 nucleotides align to TRBD1. The DNA end lines up better with TRBJ2-5; the J call may be wrong. CDR3 length: 15 residues. Germline V gene data show CDR1 as MGHDK and CDR2 as SYGVNS. CDR3 protein: CASSEGDRDQETQYF. DNA of the CDR3: TGTGCCAGCAGTGAGGGGGACAGGGACCAAGAGACCCAGTACTTC.

The rearrangement uses TRBV20-1 and TRBJ2-7, with 11 bases that match TRBD1. The V gene end was trimmed by 6 bases and the J gene end by 3 bases; junction bases not matched to a gene: 7. The germline CDR1 and CDR2 sequences are DFQATT and SNEGSKA (reference sequence). CDR3 length equals 14 residues. For the CDR3, the DNA is TGCAGTGCCTGGGACAGGGGGAGATTCTACGAGCAGTACTTC. Translating it yields CSAWDRGRFYEQYF.

A note on this clonotype: A junction end diverges from the germline sequence, so it may reflect a read error. V and J are TRBV5-6 and TRBJ1-2; tentatively, D is TRBD1 (5 bases). The CDR3 runs 15 residues. Germline V gene sequence: CDR1 SGHDT, CDR2 YYEEEE. The CDR3 DNA follows: TGTGCCAGCAGCGGCTCCGGGACGGATAACCATGGCTACACCTTC. It encodes CASSGSGTDNHGYTF.

This clonotype was recorded a few times. The chain has TRBV29-1 and TRBJ2-1; tentative D call: TRBD2 (6 bases). CDR3 length: 14 amino acids. Trimming cost V 0 bases and J 7 bases, with 13 bases left between them. From germline, CDR1 is SQVTM and CDR2 ANQGSEA. For the CDR3, the DNA is TGCAGCGTTGAAGATGTCGGGAGTACAAATGAGCAGTTCTTC. Amino acid sequence: CSVEDVGSTNEQFF.

This clonotype was seen a handful of times. The chain combines TRBV4-3 with TRBJ1-2; no clear D. The germline V gene has CDR1 LGHNA and CDR2 YSLEER. The germline V and J ends were trimmed by 2 bases and 8 bases, with 12 bases remaining between them. This CDR3 is built from 13 residues. The CDR3: CASSQSTVGGYTF. CDR3 DNA: TGCGCCAGCAGCCAATCTACGGTGGGAGGCTACACCTTC.

This chain links TRBV19 with TRBJ2-1; D not resolved. Trimming removed 4 bases at V and 0 bases at J, with 13 bases between. CDR1 LNHDA and CDR2 SQIVND come from the germline V gene (reference sequence). CDR3 length equals 16 residues. CDR3 sequence (DNA): TGTGCCAGTAGTAATCGCCGCCATTTCTCCTACAATGAGCAGTTCTTC. It specifies CASSNRRHFSYNEQFF.

This clonotype was recorded only once. The V gene is TRBV28, the J gene TRBJ2-1; a possible D gene is TRBD2 (5 bases). The DNA end is more similar to TRBJ2-7, so the J call may be wrong. Germline V gene data show CDR1 as MDHEN and CDR2 as SYDVKM. The CDR3 length is 13 residues. In nucleotides, the CDR3 is TGTGCCAGCAAGGTCGGGAACTACAATGAGCAGTACTTC. It codes for CASKVGNYNEQYF.

The chain joins TRBV7-2 to TRBJ1-2; TRBD1 aligns across 7 bases. This CDR3 is built from 16 residues. Germline V gene data show CDR1 as SGHTA and CDR2 as FQGNSA. Losses at the gene ends were 5 bases for V and 4 bases for J; bases not matched to a gene: 13. The CDR3 nucleotides read TGTGCCAGCAGCAGCAGGAGACAGGGCGGTGGCTATGGCTACACCTTC. It translates to CASSSRRQGGGYGYTF. The variable domain in full, with the rest retrieved from reference TRBV7-2 and TRBJ1-2, is GAGVSQSPSNKVTEKGKDVELRCDPISGHTALYWYRQSLGQGLEFLIYFQGNSAPDKSGLPSDRFSAERTGGSVSTLTIQRTQQEDSAVYLCASSSRRQGGGYGYTFGSGTRLTVV.

This clonotype was observed at least ten times. The chain couples TRBV5-1 to TRBJ1-1, with unresolved D. This CDR3 region has 14 residues. The V gene lost 3 bases and the J gene lost 0 bases, with 9 bases spanning the gap. Per germline, CDR1 SGHRS and CDR2 YFSETQ. The CDR3 spells CASSSGSVNTEAFF. In DNA form, the CDR3 reads TGCGCCAGCAGCTCTGGCTCGGTGAACACTGAAGCTTTCTTT.